This is a list of T cell receptor beta chains from one sample in a study of T cell repertoires in cytomegalovirus infection. TCRdb used MiXCR to reprocess the reads, holding one entry per CDR3 protein. Of 300,000 or so distinct CDR3 sequences in the sample, approximately 8.9% were seen once. The sequencing sample was made of PBMCs. The origin of the receptors is a human donor in good health (CMV status not recorded). Some clones in this sample may be carry-over from other donors' samples. Each CDR3 is given with its conserved first and last residue. D genes are given only for firm matches. Expanded clones are given a class, and other clones once, few, many or no size at all.

j_gene | abundance | d_gene | len | v_gene | CDR3nt | CDR3aa
TRBJ1-1 | many | NA | 12 | TRBV5-1 | TGCGCCAGCAGCTATGGACAGTCTGAAGCTTTCTTT | CASSYGQSEAFF
TRBJ2-5 | many | NA | 11 | TRBV20-1 | TGCAGTGCTAGAAACATGGAGACCCAGTACTTC | CSARNMETQYF
TRBJ2-1 | many | NA | 13 | TRBV7-8 | TGTGCCAGCAGCCGCGGACCTTTCAATGAGCAGTTCTTC | CASSRGPFNEQFF
TRBJ2-1 | many | NA | 15 | TRBV28 | TGTGCCAGCAGTTCCGCGGGTCTGGGACTCAATGAGCAGTTCTTC | CASSSAGLGLNEQFF
TRBJ1-1 | NA | NA | 13 | TRBV6-5 | TGTGCCAGCAGTTACCGGGTAGAGACTGAAGCTTTCTTT | CASSYRVETEAFF
TRBJ2-4 | many | NA | 16 | TRBV7-2 | TGTGCCAGCAGCTTATTTGAGGGGACAGCCAAAAACATTCAGTACTTC | CASSLFEGTAKNIQYF
TRBJ1-2 | few | NA | 10 | TRBV29-1 | TGCAGCGTTGTGTCAGACGGCTACACCTTC | CSVVSDGYTF
TRBJ1-1 | NA | NA | 15 | TRBV25-1 | TGTGCCAGCAGTGAATTGACGGGGGCAGGCACTGAAGCTTTCTTT | CASSELTGAGTEAFF
TRBJ2-2 | many | NA | 18 | TRBV10-3 | TGTGCCATCAGTGAAAGTCGGGGAGGGACAGCGATCACCGGGGAGCTGTTTTTT | CAISESRGGTAITGELFF
TRBJ2-7 | many | NA | 11 | TRBV7-2 | TGTGCCAGCAGTTCACAGGTCGAGCAGTACTTC | CASSSQVEQYF
TRBJ1-4 | many | NA | 14 | TRBV6-5 | TGTGCCAGCAGTTACCAGGGGCAAGGTGAAAAACTGTTTTTT | CASSYQGQGEKLFF
TRBJ1-1 | NA | NA | 13 | TRBV6-4 | TGTGCCAGCCGAGGGCCCTTGAACACTGAAGCTTTCTTT | CASRGPLNTEAFF
TRBJ1-1 | NA | TRBD1 | 14 | TRBV19 | TGTGCCTGTAGCTTACAGGGGGCGAGCACTGAAGCTTTCTTT | CACSLQGASTEAFF
TRBJ2-1 | NA | TRBD2 | 14 | TRBV7-6 | TGTGCCAGCAGCTTATGGGTAGCGGGGGGCGAGCAGTTCTTC | CASSLWVAGGEQFF
TRBJ1-5 | many | TRBD1 | 13 | TRBV20-1 | TGCAGTGCCTCTAGGGACAGATTGCAGCCCCAGCATTTT | CSASRDRLQPQHF
TRBJ1-6 | many | NA | 16 | TRBV7-2 | TGTGCCAGCAGCCTGGACTCCAGCTCCTATAATTCACCCCTCCACTTT | CASSLDSSSYNSPLHF
TRBJ1-5 | many | NA | 13 | TRBV6-1 | TGTGCCAGCACCACGGGGGGTGGTCAGCCCCAGCATTTT | CASTTGGGQPQHF
TRBJ1-2 | many | NA | 15 | TRBV12-3/TRBV12-4 | TGTGCCAGCAGCTTACAGGGAGGGTCGAGTTATGGCTACACCTTC | CASSLQGGSSYGYTF
TRBJ1-1 | NA | NA | 12 | TRBV20-1 | TGCAGTGCTAGTTCGGGAAAGCCTGAAGCTTTCTTT | CSASSGKPEAFF
TRBJ1-5 | NA | NA | 16 | TRBV9 | TGTGCCAGCAGCGTAGGATGGGACCATAGCAATCAGCCCCAGCATTTT | CASSVGWDHSNQPQHF
TRBJ2-5 | many | NA | 14 | TRBV12-3/TRBV12-4 | TGTGCCAGCAGCCCCCTCCCCAGGGGAGAGACCCAGTACTTC | CASSPLPRGETQYF
TRBJ2-1 | many | TRBD2 | 13 | TRBV28 | TGTGCCAGCAGTTCCGGGGGGGCGATCGAGCAGTTCTTC | CASSSGGAIEQFF
TRBJ1-1 | few | NA | 18 | TRBV19 | TGTGCCAGTAGTATAGATCTGGGACAAGCCCATTGGAGCACTGAAGCTTTCTTT | CASSIDLGQAHWSTEAFF
TRBJ2-1 | many | NA | 14 | TRBV10-3 | TGTGCCATCAGTGAGTCCTTGTCGCGCGATGAGCAGTTCTTC | CAISESLSRDEQFF
TRBJ1-2 | many | NA | 15 | TRBV7-2 | TGTGCCAGCAGCTTACTGCGACAGCCTAACTATGGCTACACCTTC | CASSLLRQPNYGYTF
TRBJ1-4 | many | NA | 13 | TRBV20-1 | TGCAGTGCTAGAGTCCGGGGGATCGAAAAACTGTTTTTT | CSARVRGIEKLFF
TRBJ2-2 | many | TRBD1 | 14 | TRBV19 | TGTGCCAGTACTTGGGACAGGGTGACCGGGGAGCTGTTTTTT | CASTWDRVTGELFF